A single sample is the source of the 14 T cell receptor beta chains below, sequenced in a study of T cells in narcolepsy. TCRdb's table, derived via immunoSEQ multiplex PCR, lists solely in-frame clones and lacks some. The table includes fewer than 40,000 clones, over 65% detected once. The sample consisted of memory (CD45RA-) CD4+ T cells from blood. Every receptor here comes from a human donor in good health.

This clone has only a few counts. This sequence joins TRBV27 and TRBJ2-3; D is perhaps TRBD1 or TRBD2 (6 bases each). This CDR3 spans 14 amino acids. Trimming cost V 6 bases and J 4 bases, with 14 bases left between them. Germline V CDR1 and CDR2: MNHEY, SMNVEV (reference sequence). CDR3 in amino acids: CASSASRGPDTQYF. CDR3 DNA: TGTGCCAGCAGCGCCTCCCGGGGGCCAGATACGCAGTATTTT.

The J gene is TRBJ1-1, the V gene TRBV6-5; possible D gene TRBD1, 5 bases. Trimming cost V 6 bases and J 4 bases, with 15 bases left between them. The CDR3 has 14 amino acids. CDR1 MNHEY and CDR2 SVGAGI come from the germline V gene. The CDR3 DNA reads as TGTGCCAGCAGGAGAGGGGATTCGGGCACTGAAGCTTTCTTT. Residues: CASRRGDSGTEAFF.

This chain connects TRBV9 to TRBJ2-1; TRBD1 matches 7 bases. J gave up 6 bases and V 0 bases, and 9 bases lay outside the gene matches. There are 16 residues in the CDR3. Germline V lookup: CDR1 SGDLS, CDR2 YYNGEE. CDR3 residues: CASSVEQGQIPNEQFF. In nucleotides, the CDR3 is TGTGCCAGCAGCGTAGAACAGGGGCAGATTCCCAATGAGCAGTTCTTC.

The sample holds a few counts of this clone. This specimen includes other DNA sequences encoding the same CDR3. The chain joins TRBV6-5 to TRBJ1-1; D not resolved. The V and J ends lost 0 bases and 5 bases respectively, with 7 bases between them. The CDR3 has 13 residues. Germline CDR1 is MNHEY and CDR2 is SVGAGI. The CDR3 loop reads CASSYSGGTEAFF. CDR3 nucleotides: TGTGCCAGCAGTTACTCGGGAGGGACTGAAGCTTTCTTT.

The chain joins TRBV5-1 to TRBJ2-3; the D is unclear. The CDR3 consists of 13 residues. The V gene's germline CDR1 is SGHRS and CDR2 YFSETQ. Trimming took off 4 bases at V and 2 bases at J, with 8 bases between the two ends. The CDR3 DNA follows: TGCGCCAGCAGCGAGCCCACCACAGATACGCAGTATTTT. It translates to CASSEPTTDTQYF.

This chain uses TRBV7-9 with TRBJ2-3; no definite D call. The CDR3 runs 15 residues. Germline loops: CDR1 SEHNR, CDR2 FQNEAQ (reference sequence). V lost 1 base, J lost 1 base, and 9 bases lay in between. The CDR3 loop reads CASSLGGLGTDTQYF. CDR3 nucleotides: TGTGCCAGCAGCTTAGGTGGGCTAGGCACAGATACGCAGTATTTT.

The chain recombines TRBV6-6 with TRBJ1-2; tentatively, D is TRBD1 (6 bases). The V gene's germline CDR1 is MNHNY and CDR2 SVGAGI (reference sequence). The CDR3 loop spans 16 amino acids. V dropped 6 bases and J dropped 1 base, with 18 bases sitting between them. CDR3 amino acids: CASRQPPGQINYGYTF. The CDR3 DNA reads TGTGCCAGCAGGCAGCCGCCGGGACAAATTAACTATGGCTACACCTTC.

This chain connects TRBV5-5 to TRBJ1-1, with 7 bases that match TRBD1. The CDR3 totals 15 residues. The germline CDR1 and CDR2 sequences are SGHKS and YYEKEE (reference sequence). Unmatched junction bases numbered 12, after V lost 4 bases and J lost 6 bases. CDR3 protein: CASSTEGGGIAEAFF. The CDR3 region has the DNA TGTGCCAGCAGCACTGAAGGGGGCGGAATCGCTGAAGCTTTCTTT.

This clone was seen once. V and J are TRBV15 and TRBJ1-2; D gene ambiguous. The germline gives CDR1 LNHNV, CDR2 YYDKDF (reference sequence). The CDR3 is 13 residues long. Trimming stripped 0 bases from V and 8 bases from J, with 10 bases between. Here the CDR3 DNA reads TGTGCCACCAGCAGAGATCGGGTAGGGGGCTACACCTTC. This translates into CATSRDRVGGYTF.

V and J are TRBV15 and TRBJ2-3, with 7 positions matching TRBD1. Per germline, CDR1 LNHNV and CDR2 YYDKDF (reference sequence). V lost 5 bases to trimming and J lost 0 bases; unmatched junction nucleotides: 17. The CDR3 covers 19 residues. CDR3 loop: CATSGLWWDRNLSTDTQYF. The CDR3 region has the DNA TGTGCCACCAGCGGCCTTTGGTGGGACAGAAACCTTAGCACAGATACGCAGTATTTT.

This chain links TRBV6-1 with TRBJ2-1, with D perhaps given as TRBD1 or TRBD2 (5 bases each). The CDR3 length is 14 residues. CDR1 and CDR2 (germline): MNHNS, SASEGT. Trimming pared 7 bases from V and 9 bases from J, leaving 19 bases between. The CDR3 sequence: CASIRDLDGGEQFF. In DNA, the CDR3 is TGTGCCAGCATCCGGGACCTCGACGGTGGTGAGCAGTTCTTC.

The chain has TRBV6-5 and TRBJ1-2, with D maybe TRBD1 (5 bases). Trimming cost V 5 bases and J 8 bases, with 15 bases left between them. Germline V gene lookup returns CDR1 MNHEY and CDR2 SVGAGI. The CDR3 contains 13 residues. The CDR3 reads CASSEGARPGYTF. In nucleotides, the CDR3 is TGTGCCAGCAGTGAAGGGGCTCGTCCAGGCTACACCTTC.

This clone is a singleton in its sample. CDR3 sequence: CAWSGPRQGRTMNTEAFF. CDR3 sequence (DNA): TGTGCCTGGAGCGGCCCTCGACAGGGTCGAACTATGAACACTGAAGCTTTCTTT. The chain has TRBV30 and TRBJ1-1, with TRBD1 matching 7 bases. Germline CDR1 GTSNPN, CDR2 SVGIG (reference sequence). V shed 3 bases and J 0 bases; nucleotides not matched to a gene: 16. The CDR3 has 18 amino acids. The full variable domain, completed using reference TRBV30 and TRBJ1-1, is SQTIHQWPATLVQPVGSPLSLECTVEGTSNPNLYWYRQAAGRGLQLLFYSVGIGQISSEVPQNLSASRPQDRQFILSSKKLLLSDSGFYLCAWSGPRQGRTMNTEAFFGQGTRLTVV.

In this sample, this clone turned up a few times. J is TRBJ1-2 and V is TRBV5-6; D is unresolved. Germline V gives CDR1 SGHDT, CDR2 YYEEEE. With 1 base removed from V and 3 bases from J, the gap between germline ends came to 10 bases. The CDR3 loop spans 14 amino acids. CDR3 sequence: CASSLKSRDYGYTF. CDR3 nucleotides: TGTGCCAGCAGCTTGAAGTCTCGCGACTATGGCTACACCTTC.